A single sample is the source of the 14 T cell receptor beta chains below, sequenced in a study of technical replicates of blood from a few donors. Libraries were prepared by immunoSEQ multiplex PCR; TCRdb keeps only in-frame clonotypes and omits some of them. The sample shows roughly 60,000 clones, approximately 92% of them seen only once. The sample comprised PBMCs. The receptor set was obtained from a human donor in good health. Some clones in this sample may be carry-over from other donors' samples.

The chain uses TRBV11-1 and TRBJ2-7; 8 nucleotides align to TRBD1. The V and J ends lost 1 base and 2 bases, in that order; junction bases with no gene match: 1. CDR3 size: 14 residues. Germline CDR1 SGHAT, CDR2 FQDESV (reference sequence). This chain's CDR3 is CASSLGRGPYEQYF. The CDR3, as DNA: TGTGCCAGCAGCTTAGGCAGGGGGCCCTACGAGCAGTACTTC.

This sequence joins TRBV11-2 and TRBJ1-2, with 10 bases fitting TRBD1. Germline V gene lookup returns CDR1 SGHAT and CDR2 FQNNGV. With 5 bases clipped from V and 8 bases from J, the junction kept 11 bases outside the gene matches. The CDR3 consists of 15 residues. The CDR3 sequence: CASSPDRGRIRGYTF. The DNA for the CDR3 is TGTGCCAGCAGCCCCGACAGGGGGCGAATCCGAGGCTACACCTTC.

CDR3 in amino acids: CASSDRANGDEQYF. The CDR3 DNA sequence: TGTGCCAGTTCGGACAGGGCTAACGGTGACGAGCAGTACTTC. The V gene is TRBV11-2, the J gene TRBJ2-7, with 8 bases aligning to TRBD1. Germline lookup yields CDR1 SGHAT and CDR2 FQNNGV. This CDR3 comprises 14 residues. Trimming cost V 9 bases and J 5 bases; bases outside gene matches: 12.

This chain uses TRBV7-3 with TRBJ2-2; tentative D call: TRBD2 (5 bases). The CDR3 sequence is 15 residues long. V was cut by 2 bases and J by 5 bases, with 12 bases left in between. Germline V gene sequence: CDR1 SGHTA, CDR2 FQGTGA. The DNA for the CDR3 is TGTGCCAGCAGCTTATATGGAGGATCGACCGGGGAGCTGTTTTTT. This encodes CASSLYGGSTGELFF.

The V and J genes are TRBV9 and TRBJ2-5; perhaps TRBD1 as D (6 bases). Germline loops: CDR1 SGDLS, CDR2 YYNGEE. V was clipped by 3 bases and J by 0 bases, with 12 bases between them. This CDR3 comprises 15 residues. The CDR3 spells CASSALRDNQETQYF. The CDR3 DNA is TGTGCCAGCAGCGCCCTCCGGGACAACCAAGAGACCCAGTACTTC.

The gene calls are TRBV12-5 and TRBJ2-7; D uncertain. CDR3 length: 14 residues. V was pared by 0 bases and J by 1 base, with 7 bases between. Germline CDR1 LGHNT, CDR2 FRNRAP. The CDR3 sequence is CASGLVQRSYEQYF. The CDR3 bases are TGTGCTAGTGGTTTGGTACAACGATCCTACGAGCAGTACTTC.

The chain links TRBV2 to TRBJ1-6, with 7 nucleotides matching TRBD1. Germline V gene data show CDR1 as SNHLY and CDR2 as FYNNEI. The V gene end was trimmed by 7 bases and the J gene end by 9 bases; junction bases not matched to a gene: 9. The CDR3 runs to 14 residues. The CDR3 protein is CASTMTGFGSPLHF. The DNA of the CDR3 is TGTGCCAGCACCATGACAGGGTTCGGTTCACCCCTCCACTTT.

The gene calls are TRBV5-8 and TRBJ1-5, with TRBD1 identical over 11 bases. The J segment lost 6 bases and the V segment lost 4 bases, leaving 6 bases of the junction unmatched. The CDR3 has 15 amino acids. Looked up from germline, CDR1 is SGHTS and CDR2 is YDEGEE. The CDR3 nucleotides read TGTGCCAGCAGCAATGGACAGGGGGCGTCTCAGCCCCAGCATTTT. Translated, it gives CASSNGQGASQPQHF.

This chain uses TRBV6-4 with TRBJ2-2, with D possibly TRBD1 on 6 matching bases. Trimming cost V 6 bases and J 0 bases, with 17 bases left between them. The germline V gene encodes CDR1 MRHNA and CDR2 SNTAGT. The CDR3 contains 17 residues. The CDR3: CASSQLGWGPNTGELFF. CDR3 coding DNA: TGTGCCAGCAGCCAACTGGGATGGGGGCCGAACACCGGGGAGCTGTTTTTT.

This chain links TRBV5-1 with TRBJ1-4; D gene ambiguous. V was cut by 0 bases and J by 0 bases, with 6 bases left in between. The CDR3 totals 15 residues. Germline loops: CDR1 SGHRS, CDR2 YFSETQ. The CDR3 region has the DNA TGCGCCAGCAGCTTGGCGGGTGCAACTAATGAAAAACTGTTTTTT. It codes for CASSLAGATNEKLFF.

This clone was counted once. This rearrangement joins TRBV5-1 to TRBJ1-2; 8 bases agree with TRBD1. The CDR3 has 13 amino acids. V lost 2 bases to trimming and J lost 6 bases; unmatched junction nucleotides: 3. The germline gives CDR1 SGHRS, CDR2 YFSETQ. The CDR3 DNA sequence: TGCGCCAGCAGCTTCCAGGGGGCAGATGGCTACACCTTC. Translated: CASSFQGADGYTF. Looking up the rest from reference TRBV5-1 and TRBJ1-2 gives the full variable domain: KAGVTQTPRYLIKTRGQQVTLSCSPISGHRSVSWYQQTPGQGLQFLFEYFSETQRNKGNFPGRFSGRQFSNSRSEMNVSTLELGDSALYLCASSFQGADGYTFGSGTRLTVV.

This rearrangement joins TRBV19 to TRBJ2-7; the match to TRBD2 covers 16 bases. The CDR3 has 22 residues. CDR1 is LNHDA and CDR2 is SQIVND in the germline V gene (reference sequence). V lost 0 bases, J lost 2 bases, and 16 bases stayed unmatched. CDR3 nucleotides: TGTGCCAGTAGTATAGATTCAATTCAGGGGGGACTAGCGGGAGGGCCTCCCTACGAGCAGTACTTC. Amino acid sequence: CASSIDSIQGGLAGGPPYEQYF.

This chain links TRBV10-3 with TRBJ1-3; D is unclear. Germline V gives CDR1 ENHRY, CDR2 SYGVKD. The CDR3 runs 13 residues. Trimming shortened V by 7 bases and J by 0 bases, and 7 bases separated the two germline ends. CDR3 sequence: CAIKQNSGNTIYF. DNA of the CDR3: TGTGCCATCAAACAGAACTCTGGAAACACCATATATTTT.

The chain joins TRBV27 to TRBJ1-2, with TRBD1 identical over 9 bases. The CDR3 spans 14 residues. The V and J ends lost 7 bases and 3 bases, in that order; junction bases with no gene match: 6. In germline, CDR1 is MNHEY, CDR2 SMNVEV (reference sequence). The CDR3 protein is CASKLRQGDYGYTF. The CDR3 DNA is TGTGCCAGCAAACTAAGACAGGGGGACTATGGCTACACCTTC.